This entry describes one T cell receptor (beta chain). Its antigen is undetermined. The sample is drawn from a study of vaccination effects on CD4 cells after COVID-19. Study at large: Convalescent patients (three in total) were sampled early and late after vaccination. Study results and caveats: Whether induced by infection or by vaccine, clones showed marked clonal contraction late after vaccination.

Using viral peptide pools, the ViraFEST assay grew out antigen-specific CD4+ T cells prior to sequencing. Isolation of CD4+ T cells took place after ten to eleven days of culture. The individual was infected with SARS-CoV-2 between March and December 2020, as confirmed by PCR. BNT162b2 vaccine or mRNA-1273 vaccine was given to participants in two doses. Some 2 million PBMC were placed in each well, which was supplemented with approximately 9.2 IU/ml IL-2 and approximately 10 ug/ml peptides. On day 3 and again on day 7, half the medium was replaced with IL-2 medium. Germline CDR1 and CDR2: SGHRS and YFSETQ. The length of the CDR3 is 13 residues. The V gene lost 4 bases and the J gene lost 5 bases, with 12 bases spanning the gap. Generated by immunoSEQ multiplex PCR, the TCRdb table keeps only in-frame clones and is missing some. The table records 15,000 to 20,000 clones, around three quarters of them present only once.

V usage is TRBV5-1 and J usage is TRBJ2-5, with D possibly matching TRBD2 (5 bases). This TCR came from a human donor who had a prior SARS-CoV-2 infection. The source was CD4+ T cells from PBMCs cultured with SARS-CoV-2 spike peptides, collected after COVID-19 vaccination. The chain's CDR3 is CASSLTTLETQYF. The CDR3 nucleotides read TGCGCCAGCAGCCTGACTACTTTGGAGACCCAGTACTTC.